Below, 23 T cell receptor beta chains from the same sample are listed, as sequenced in a study of blood T cell repertoires in COVID-19. Sequencing used immunoSEQ multiplex PCR; TCRdb keeps in-frame clones, though not all of them. The data contain some 460,000 clones, around 90% of them singletons. Sequenced: PBMCs or T cells enriched from blood (not recorded which). The receptors were sampled from a woman younger than 30 with acute COVID-19.

This chain uses TRBV14 with TRBJ1-2; 7 nucleotides line up with TRBD1. Germline CDR1 is SGHDN and CDR2 is FVKESK. This CDR3 spans 12 amino acids. The V and J ends lost 2 bases and 10 bases, in that order; junction bases with no gene match: 4. This CDR3 reads CASSQTGVIYTF. DNA of the CDR3: TGTGCCAGCAGCCAAACAGGGGTGATCTACACCTTC.

This rearrangement joins TRBV9 to TRBJ2-1, with 10 bases matching TRBD2. The ends lost 3 bases at V and 9 bases at J; junction bases unmatched: 12. This CDR3 has 16 amino acids. Germline V gives CDR1 SGDLS, CDR2 YYNGEE. CDR3 in DNA: TGTGCCAGCAGCGCCCGATCCCTAGCGGGAGTCCCTGAGCAGTTCTTC. Encoded protein: CASSARSLAGVPEQFF.

This CDR3 reads CASSQLVRETQYF. The CDR3 bases are TGTGCCAGCAGCCAATTAGTGCGGGAGACCCAGTACTTC. The chain carries TRBV3-1 (or the pseudogene TRBV3-2) and TRBJ2-5, with no clear D. This CDR3 region has 13 residues. Germline loops: CDR1 LGHDT, CDR2 YNNKEL (reference sequence). V was shortened by 2 bases and J by 5 bases, with 9 bases between the two germline ends.

The V call is TRBV6-2 or TRBV6-3, the J call TRBJ2-7; D is ambiguous. Trimming shortened V by 5 bases and J by 0 bases, and 17 bases separated the two germline ends. CDR3 size: 16 residues. The germline gives CDR1 MNHEY, CDR2 SVGEGT. As DNA, the CDR3 is TGTGCCAGCAGTAAACCGATCTACCTTGACTCCTACGAGCAGTACTTC. Its protein is CASSKPIYLDSYEQYF.

The chain couples TRBV9 to TRBJ2-3; 11 nucleotides agree with TRBD1. This CDR3 region has 15 residues. Germline CDR1 reads SGDLS; CDR2 reads YYNGEE. V dropped 3 bases and J dropped 2; count of bases not matched to a gene: 2. In DNA, the CDR3 is TGTGCCAGCAGCGGGACAGGGGGCCCCACAGATACGCAGTATTTT. Translating gives CASSGTGGPTDTQYF.

The CDR3 DNA reads TGTGCCACCAGTGATTCCACAGCCCATAATACGCAGTATTTT. Its protein is CATSDSTAHNTQYF. This rearrangement joins TRBV24-1 to TRBJ2-3; D uncertain. The V end lost 2 bases, the J end lost 7 bases, and 12 bases lay between the germline ends. Germline V gives CDR1 KGHDR, CDR2 SFDVKD. The CDR3 sequence is 14 residues long.

This chain connects TRBV20-1 to TRBJ2-7; D not resolved. The CDR3 has 14 amino acids. V was pared by 3 bases and J by 0 bases, with 12 bases between. The germline V gene encodes CDR1 DFQATT and CDR2 SNEGSKA (reference sequence). The CDR3 protein is CSASRSRSSYEQYF. The CDR3 coding sequence is TGCAGTGCTAGTAGGTCCCGGAGCTCCTACGAGCAGTACTTC.

J is TRBJ2-5 and V is TRBV28; D not resolved. The ends were cut back, 6 bases at V and 5 bases at J, with 19 bases in the middle. CDR1 MDHEN and CDR2 SYDVKM come from the germline V gene. This CDR3 comprises 15 residues. This CDR3 reads CASSADKTLSETQYF. The DNA of the CDR3 is TGTGCCAGCAGCGCCGACAAAACCCTCTCGGAGACCCAGTACTTC.

The rearrangement links TRBV4-2 to TRBJ1-2; TRBD1 matches at 8 bases. V lost 5 bases to trimming and J lost 7 bases; unmatched junction nucleotides: 15. Germline V gives CDR1 LGHNA, CDR2 YNFKEQ. This CDR3 spans 16 amino acids. CDR3 bases: TGTGCCAGCAGCGCCGGACAGGGTATAGGTGGGGGTGGCTACACCTTC. This gives the protein CASSAGQGIGGGGYTF.

The V and J genes are TRBV5-4 and TRBJ1-2, with D maybe TRBD1 (5 bases). Germline V gene sequence: CDR1 SGHNT, CDR2 YYREEE (reference sequence). Trimming removed 6 bases at V and 4 bases at J, with 16 bases between. The length of the CDR3 is 14 residues. This CDR3 is CASKGRGRTYGYTF. The CDR3 region has the DNA TGTGCCAGCAAGGGGCGGGGCAGGACCTATGGCTACACCTTC.

The rearrangement links TRBV20-1 to TRBJ2-7; 8 nucleotides match TRBD1. Per the germline V gene, CDR1 is DFQATT and CDR2 is SNEGSKA (reference sequence). Trimming cost V 3 bases and J 0 bases; bases outside gene matches: 19. This CDR3 region has 19 residues. The CDR3, as DNA: TGCAGTGCTAGTGGCCCTCGAACCTGGGACAGGTCTAGCTCCTACGAGCAGTACTTC. Protein sequence: CSASGPRTWDRSSSYEQYF.

This sequence joins TRBV7-9 and TRBJ2-1; 10 bases agree with TRBD2. The trim removed 3 bases at V and 10 bases at J, leaving 12 bases unmatched. Germline loops: CDR1 SEHNR, CDR2 FQNEAQ (reference sequence). The CDR3 extends over 16 amino acids. CDR3 in amino acids: CASSFIGSSGSREQFF. The CDR3 DNA is TGTGCCAGCAGCTTCATTGGATCTAGCGGGAGTAGGGAGCAGTTCTTC.

V gene TRBV3-1 (or the pseudogene TRBV3-2) combines with J gene TRBJ2-3; D is possibly TRBD1 (5 bases). V lost 4 bases and J lost 0, with 17 bases in between. The CDR3 loop spans 17 amino acids. The germline gives CDR1 LGHDT, CDR2 YNNKEL (reference sequence). The CDR3 nucleotides read TGTGCCAGCAGCCCAGGGTCGCGTTCGGCTAGCACAGATACGCAGTATTTT. It codes for CASSPGSRSASTDTQYF.

The V gene is TRBV15, the J gene TRBJ2-5, with D possibly TRBD2 on 5 matching bases. Germline V gene sequence: CDR1 LNHNV, CDR2 YYDKDF (reference sequence). The CDR3 is made up of 17 amino acids. V was shortened by 3 bases and J by 5 bases, with 22 bases between the two germline ends. CDR3 nucleotide sequence: TGTGCCACCAGCAGCAATACAAGGACGGGGATCGCCGAGACCCAGTACTTC. It encodes CATSSNTRTGIAETQYF.

The chain has TRBV27 and TRBJ1-3; D remains unclear. Between the trimmed V and J ends, which lost 2 bases and 0 bases, there was a span of 8 bases. Germline V gene data show CDR1 as MNHEY and CDR2 as SMNVEV (reference sequence). The CDR3 consists of 15 residues. CDR3 amino acids: CASSLGLASGNTIYF. The CDR3 DNA reads TGTGCCAGCAGTTTAGGACTGGCCTCTGGAAACACCATATATTTT.

The CDR3 reads CSVVKGADYGYTF. CDR3 in DNA: TGCAGCGTTGTAAAGGGGGCTGACTATGGCTACACCTTC. This chain joins TRBV29-1 and TRBJ1-2; 7 bases map to TRBD1. CDR1 and CDR2 (germline): SQVTM, ANQGSEA. CDR3 length: 13 amino acids. The V and J ends lost 4 bases and 3 bases, in that order; junction bases with no gene match: 5.

The rearrangement joins TRBV12-2 to TRBJ2-3; TRBD2 reflects the table's D call only, with no check against the DNA. TRBV12-2 is shown as a pseudogene. There are 16 residues in the CDR3. CDR3 sequence: CASRVYPSGRTDTQYF. The CDR3 DNA reads as TGTGCAAGTCGCGTCTACCCTAGCGGGCGCACAGATACGCAGTATTTT.

This clone was detected a few times. V gene TRBV5-4 combines with J gene TRBJ1-5; TRBD1 is a possible D gene (6 bases). Trimming left V 0 bases short and J 7 bases short, with 23 bases between. Germline CDR1 reads SGHNT; CDR2 reads YYREEE (reference sequence). The CDR3 extends over 18 amino acids. CDR3 sequence (DNA): TGTGCCAGCAGCTTGGGACCTGGGCAGGGGAATTTTCGACAGCCCCAGCATTTT. Translated: CASSLGPGQGNFRQPQHF.

The chain joins TRBV5-1 to TRBJ1-2; 8 bases are a match to TRBD1. CDR1 SGHRS and CDR2 YFSETQ come from the germline V gene. Losses at the gene ends were 4 bases for V and 6 bases for J; bases not matched to a gene: 17. The CDR3 sequence is 17 residues long. The DNA of the CDR3 is TGCGCCAGCAGCGCAGAACCCGGGACAGGACTCAGGGATGGCTACACCTTC. Its translation is CASSAEPGTGLRDGYTF.

Concerning this clone itself: This sample also contains other DNA sequences that code for the same CDR3. The chain combines TRBV27 with TRBJ1-5, with D perhaps TRBD1 (5 bases). Germline lookup yields CDR1 MNHEY and CDR2 SMNVEV (reference sequence). Trimming removed 4 bases from V and 3 bases from J, with 10 bases in between. This CDR3 contains 14 residues. In nucleotides, the CDR3 is TGTGCCAGCAGTTCCGACAGCTCCAATCAGCCCCAGCATTTT. Encoded protein: CASSSDSSNQPQHF.

The chain is built from TRBV9 and TRBJ1-5, with D uncertain. V lost 3 bases and J 4 bases, leaving 11 bases between the germline ends. The CDR3 has 14 residues. Germline CDR1 and CDR2: SGDLS and YYNGEE. As DNA, the CDR3 is TGTGCCAGCAGCGGGAGGGATGGGAATCAGCCCCAGCATTTT. Residues: CASSGRDGNQPQHF.

The J gene is TRBJ2-3, the V gene TRBV10-1; TRBD2 matches 10 bases. Per the germline V gene, CDR1 is WNHNN and CDR2 is SYGVQD (reference sequence). This CDR3 has 15 amino acids. Unmatched junction bases numbered 9, after V lost 5 bases and J lost 7 bases. CDR3 coding DNA: TGCGCCAGCAGTCCTATAGCGGGAGGAGCCAATACGCAGTATTTT. It is translated as CASSPIAGGANTQYF.

This chain joins TRBV7-9 and TRBJ1-4, with 7 nucleotides matching TRBD1. The CDR3 totals 14 residues. Germline CDR1 and CDR2: SEHNR and FQNEAQ (reference sequence). Losses at the gene ends were 5 bases for V and 2 bases for J; bases not matched to a gene: 2. DNA for the CDR3: TGTGCCAGCAGCCCGGGACAGACTAATGAAAAACTGTTTTTT. It is translated as CASSPGQTNEKLFF. The full variable domain, with the rest looked up from reference TRBV7-9 and TRBJ1-4, is DTGVSQNPRHKITKRGQNVTFRCDPISEHNRLYWYRQTLGQGPEFLTYFQNEAQLEKSRLLSDRFSAERPKGSFSTLEIQRTEQGDSAMYLCASSPGQTNEKLFFGSGTQLSVL.